These 9 T cell receptor beta chains were sequenced from one sample in a study of T cell changes during pregnancy in multiple sclerosis. Clones were read by immunoSEQ multiplex PCR, and TCRdb kept only the in-frame ones, dropping some. The table includes roughly 40,000 clones, 85% to 90% detected once. The input for sequencing was CD4+ T cells from peripheral blood mononuclear cells, taken in the first trimester of pregnancy. Receptors originate from a female donor with multiple sclerosis, enrolled in a pregnancy study.

V gene TRBV16 combines with J gene TRBJ1-2; no clear D gene. The CDR3 is 16 residues long. V lost 4 bases and J 2 bases, leaving 17 bases between the germline ends. Germline V gene data show CDR1 as KGHSY and CDR2 as FQNENV. This chain's CDR3 is CASSPPTGRRNYGYTF. In DNA form, the CDR3 reads TGTGCCAGCAGCCCCCCCACGGGGAGGCGGAACTATGGCTACACCTTC.

This chain joins TRBV6-1 and TRBJ1-1, with TRBD1 matching 10 bases. The CDR3 is 16 amino acids. V gave up 3 bases and J gave up 4 bases; unmatched junction bases: 8. Germline CDR1 is MNHNS and CDR2 is SASEGT. The CDR3 protein is CASSDGTGAGRTEAFF. CDR3 bases: TGTGCCAGCAGTGACGGGACAGGGGCAGGACGCACTGAAGCTTTCTTT.

The chain has TRBV7-9 and TRBJ2-1; D is perhaps TRBD1 (5 bases). V lost 3 bases and J lost 10, with 10 bases in between. Germline CDR1 and CDR2: SEHNR and FQNEAQ (reference sequence). The CDR3 is 12 amino acids. The CDR3 here is CASSLGLFEQFF. The CDR3, as DNA: TGTGCCAGCAGCTTGGGGCTATTCGAGCAGTTCTTC.

On this clone itself: The same CDR3 is also encoded by other DNA sequences in this sample. This chain links TRBV5-1 with TRBJ1-1, with D uncertain. Trimming pared 3 bases from V and 3 bases from J, leaving 9 bases between. CDR3 length: 13 amino acids. Per germline, CDR1 SGHRS and CDR2 YFSETQ. CDR3 in amino acids: CASSSTGDTEAFF. The CDR3 bases are TGCGCCAGCAGCTCGACCGGAGACACTGAAGCTTTCTTT.

The V gene is TRBV5-1, the J gene TRBJ2-3, with TRBD2 identical over 12 bases. The V and J ends lost 4 bases and 3 bases, in that order; junction bases with no gene match: 15. CDR1 is SGHRS and CDR2 is YFSETQ in the germline V gene. This CDR3 has 19 residues. CDR3 in DNA: TGCGCCAGCAGCCACACCGGGACTAGCGGGCTAAGGGGTACAGATACGCAGTATTTT. Protein sequence: CASSHTGTSGLRGTDTQYF.

This chain joins TRBV10-3 and TRBJ2-5; TRBD2 aligns across 7 bases. J was trimmed by 4 bases and V by 7 bases; bases with no gene match: 6. Germline lookup yields CDR1 ENHRY and CDR2 SYGVKD. The CDR3 spans 13 residues. Here the CDR3 reads CAIKRLAGETQYF. CDR3 DNA: TGTGCCATCAAAAGACTAGCAGGAGAGACCCAGTACTTC.

The V gene is TRBV4-3, the J gene TRBJ2-1; 11 bases map to TRBD2. V lost 1 base to trimming and J lost 2 bases; unmatched junction nucleotides: 4. The CDR3 has 17 amino acids. Germline CDR1 LGHNA, CDR2 YSLEER. In DNA, the CDR3 is TGCGCCAGCAGCCAAGTCTCTAGCGGGAGGACCTACAATGAGCAGTTCTTC. Amino acids: CASSQVSSGRTYNEQFF.

This chain connects TRBV7-2 to TRBJ1-1; D remains unclear. Germline V gene lookup returns CDR1 SGHTA and CDR2 FQGNSA. CDR3 size: 15 residues. V lost 2 bases and J lost 3, with 13 bases in between. Here the CDR3 DNA reads TGTGCCAGCAGCTTAACGGTCTCGGCGGACACTGAAGCTTTCTTT. Residues: CASSLTVSADTEAFF.

The chain is built from TRBV6-5 and TRBJ2-7, with D unresolved. Between the trimmed V and J ends, which lost 11 bases and 4 bases, there was a span of 21 bases. The germline V gene has CDR1 MNHEY and CDR2 SVGAGI. The CDR3 is 14 amino acids. CDR3 bases: TGTGCCGCGGAACTACCGTCGAGGAATTACGAGCAGTACTTC. Translation: CAAELPSRNYEQYF.